Listed here are 30 T cell receptor beta chains from one sample, sequenced in a study of cytomegalovirus exposure and HLA in healthy donors. The PCR was carried out with 60 Vbeta primers and 13 Jbeta primers. Produced via immunoSEQ multiplex PCR; TCRdb's table is partial and in-frame only. The sample comprises approximately 150,000 clones, about 79% of which are singletons, and just under 6.5% rests with the top ten. The sample consisted of PBMCs. All receptors derive from a man aged 40-50 years in good health and CMV-seropositive.

Concerning this clone: A junction boundary mismatches the germline segment, possibly from a read error. The chain uses TRBV7-7 and TRBJ1-1; 7 nucleotides match TRBD1. Looked up from germline, CDR1 is SSHAT and CDR2 is FNYEAQ (reference sequence). The CDR3 sequence is 13 residues long. The CDR3 spells CASSGQAITEAFF. In nucleotides, the CDR3 is TGTGCTAGCAGCGGACAGGCCATAACTGAAGCTTTCTTT.

This chain uses TRBV11-3 with TRBJ2-3; possible D gene TRBD2, 6 bases. V shed 6 bases and J shed 0 bases, with 16 bases lying between them. CDR3 length equals 16 residues. The germline gives CDR1 SGHNT, CDR2 YENEEA. The CDR3 region has the DNA TGTGCCAGCAGAGCGGGTCCGCAGACTAGCACAGATACGCAGTATTTT. Translation: CASRAGPQTSTDTQYF.

The chain employs TRBV6-1 and TRBJ1-4, with TRBD1 as a possible D gene (6 bases). The germline V gene encodes CDR1 MNHNS and CDR2 SASEGT. V lost 6 bases, J lost 4 bases, and 15 bases lay in between. The CDR3 covers 15 residues. This CDR3 is CASRNPGQSNEKLFF. The CDR3 region has the DNA TGTGCCAGCAGAAACCCCGGACAGAGTAATGAAAAACTGTTTTTT.

The chain employs TRBV9 and TRBJ2-1, with TRBD2 matching over 8 bases. Germline CDR1 reads SGDLS; CDR2 reads YYNGEE. Losses at the gene ends were 4 bases for V and 0 bases for J; bases not matched to a gene: 3. CDR3 size: 15 residues. As DNA, the CDR3 is TGTGCCAGCAGCCCCCTAGCGGGCTCCTACAATGAGCAGTTCTTC. It specifies CASSPLAGSYNEQFF.

The chain links TRBV15 to TRBJ2-4; possible D gene TRBD2, 5 bases. Germline assignment: CDR1 LNHNV and CDR2 YYDKDF (reference sequence). V was pared by 5 bases and J by 3 bases, with 8 bases between. The CDR3 has 13 residues. CDR3 sequence: CATSLDFKNIQYF. As DNA, the CDR3 is TGTGCCACCAGCCTGGACTTCAAAAACATTCAGTACTTC.

The V gene is TRBV30, the J gene TRBJ1-1; 7 bases map to TRBD1. After removal of 3 bases from V and 4 bases from J, the junction contained 5 bases not matched to a gene. In germline, CDR1 is GTSNPN, CDR2 SVGIG (reference sequence). The CDR3 loop spans 13 amino acids. The CDR3 sequence is CAWSRQGGTEAFF. CDR3 coding DNA: TGTGCCTGGAGCAGACAGGGTGGCACTGAAGCTTTCTTT.

In this sample, this clone turned up a few times. The V gene is TRBV5-1, the J gene TRBJ1-2; TRBD1 aligns across 7 bases. CDR3 length: 14 residues. Looked up from germline, CDR1 is SGHRS and CDR2 is YFSETQ. The J segment lost 4 bases and the V segment lost 4 bases, leaving 7 bases of the junction unmatched. The CDR3 loop reads CASSGGGAIYGYTF. DNA of the CDR3: TGCGCCAGCAGCGGAGGGGGCGCGATCTATGGCTACACCTTC.

This chain links TRBV19 with TRBJ1-1, with D perhaps TRBD1 (5 bases). The CDR3 length is 12 residues. Germline V gene data show CDR1 as LNHDA and CDR2 as SQIVND (reference sequence). Trimming pared 9 bases from V and 0 bases from J, leaving 8 bases between. Written as DNA, the CDR3 is TGTGCCAGCCAGGGCATGAACACTGAAGCTTTCTTT. It encodes CASQGMNTEAFF.

The CDR3 reads CASSLGQSSGAQYF. CDR3 DNA sequence: TGTGCCAGCAGCTTGGGACAGTCCTCGGGGGCCCAGTACTTC. The chain joins TRBV5-4 to TRBJ2-5, with a possible D match to TRBD2 (6 bases). The V gene lost 0 bases and the J gene lost 9 bases, with 15 bases spanning the gap. The CDR3 totals 14 residues. Germline CDR1 and CDR2: SGHNT and YYREEE (reference sequence).

The chain is built from TRBV27 and TRBJ2-7; possibly TRBD2 for D (5 bases). V lost 6 bases to trimming and J lost 7 bases, with 19 bases between them. CDR1 and CDR2 from the germline V gene are MNHEY and SMNVEV (reference sequence). The CDR3 runs 14 residues. CDR3 nucleotides: TGTGCCAGCAGGCGTTATCGTGGAGGTCGAGAGCAGTACTTC. This encodes CASRRYRGGREQYF.

This chain joins TRBV5-1 and TRBJ2-5; D is perhaps TRBD1 (6 bases). The CDR3 consists of 15 residues. Germline-derived CDR1 and CDR2 are SGHRS and YFSETQ. Trimming removed 4 bases from V and 4 bases from J, with 17 bases in between. The DNA of the CDR3 is TGCGCCAGCAGCCCAGGGACACCGAGGGGAGAGACCCAGTACTTC. Its translation: CASSPGTPRGETQYF.

The V and J genes are TRBV30 and TRBJ1-2; 10 nucleotides match TRBD1. The germline CDR1 and CDR2 sequences are GTSNPN and SVGIG (reference sequence). The CDR3 covers 15 residues. V shed 7 bases and J 2 bases; nucleotides not matched to a gene: 10. The CDR3 sequence: CASKSGQGGNYGYTF. CDR3 coding DNA: TGTGCCTCAAAATCAGGACAGGGGGGAAACTATGGCTACACCTTC.

This chain joins TRBV7-3 and TRBJ2-1; D uncertain. The V end lost 0 bases, the J end lost 6 bases, and 6 bases lay between the germline ends. CDR1 is SGHTA, CDR2 FQGTGA, per germline. This CDR3 spans 13 amino acids. CDR3: CASSLTIGNEQFF. CDR3 nucleotide sequence: TGTGCCAGCAGCTTAACGATCGGCAATGAGCAGTTCTTC.

The chain combines TRBV10-1 with TRBJ2-2, with unresolved D. This CDR3 has 14 amino acids. Germline lookup yields CDR1 WNHNN and CDR2 SYGVQD (reference sequence). Trimming cost V 4 bases and J 1 base, with 7 bases left between them. The CDR3 protein is CASSAAENTGELFF. CDR3 in DNA: TGCGCCAGCAGTGCCGCGGAGAACACCGGGGAGCTGTTTTTT.

The J gene is TRBJ2-5, the V gene TRBV19; 9 nucleotides match TRBD2. The length of the CDR3 is 15 residues. J gave up 5 bases and V 6 bases, and 10 bases lay outside the gene matches. Germline V gene data show CDR1 as LNHDA and CDR2 as SQIVND (reference sequence). The CDR3 DNA is TGTGCCAGTAGGAGTAGCGGGAGTACGTGGGAGACCCAGTACTTC. This gives the protein CASRSSGSTWETQYF.

This chain uses TRBV10-1 with TRBJ1-2, with 8 positions matching TRBD1. This CDR3 has 15 amino acids. Trimming at V came to 2 bases and at J to 6 bases, leaving 8 bases not matched to a gene. Germline CDR1 reads WNHNN; CDR2 reads SYGVQD (reference sequence). For the CDR3, the DNA is TGCGCCAGCAGTGAGGCTAGGGACAGGAAGGATGGCTACACCTTC. The encoded protein is CASSEARDRKDGYTF.

The chain uses TRBV7-2 and TRBJ1-1, with D uncertain. V lost 6 bases to trimming and J lost 5 bases, with 16 bases between them. This CDR3 spans 14 amino acids. Germline CDR1 SGHTA, CDR2 FQGNSA. This chain's CDR3 is CASRLGSKGTEAFF. The CDR3 nucleotides read TGTGCCAGCAGGCTGGGGAGTAAAGGGACTGAAGCTTTCTTT. The whole variable domain, filled in from reference TRBV7-2 and TRBJ1-1, reads GAGVSQSPSNKVTEKGKDVELRCDPISGHTALYWYRQSLGQGLEFLIYFQGNSAPDKSGLPSDRFSAERTGGSVSTLTIQRTQQEDSAVYLCASRLGSKGTEAFFGQGTRLTVV.

This rearrangement joins TRBV28 to TRBJ2-1; 11 bases are shared with TRBD2. This CDR3 has 15 residues. The V gene end was trimmed by 4 bases and the J gene end by 8 bases; junction bases not matched to a gene: 7. The germline V gene has CDR1 MDHEN and CDR2 SYDVKM. DNA of the CDR3: TGTGCCAGCAGTTCAGGACTAGCGGGTTTGTATGAGCAGTTCTTC. This encodes CASSSGLAGLYEQFF.

This clone was recorded only once. The CDR3 loop reads CATSFGGGDTDTQYF. DNA of the CDR3: TGTGCCACCAGCTTCGGCGGGGGGGACACAGATACGCAGTATTTT. The chain couples TRBV15 to TRBJ2-3, with TRBD2 matching over 9 bases. V shed 5 bases, J shed 2 bases, and the junction held 5 bases outside the gene matches. The CDR3 is 15 amino acids. CDR1 is LNHNV and CDR2 is YYDKDF in the germline V gene (reference sequence).

J is TRBJ2-7 and V is TRBV18, with 11 bases that match TRBD1. From germline, CDR1 is KGHSH and CDR2 LQKENI. There are 16 residues in the CDR3. After removal of 6 bases from V and 3 bases from J, the junction contained 10 bases not matched to a gene. The CDR3 DNA is TGTGCCAGCTCCGGGACAGGGGGAAAGAGGCTCTACGAGCAGTACTTC. This sequence encodes CASSGTGGKRLYEQYF.

This chain joins TRBV6-1 and TRBJ2-7; 11 nucleotides align to TRBD2. The CDR3 is 14 amino acids. Germline CDR1 is MNHNS and CDR2 is SASEGT. The V gene end was trimmed by 2 bases and the J gene end by 8 bases; junction bases not matched to a gene: 5. For the CDR3, the DNA is TGTGCCAGCAGTGAACTAGCGGGAGGCCCTCAGCAGTACTTC. Residues: CASSELAGGPQQYF.

The chain uses TRBV18 and TRBJ2-3; 8 bases map to TRBD1. V dropped 3 bases and J dropped 4; count of bases not matched to a gene: 3. CDR3 size: 14 residues. Per the germline V gene, CDR1 is KGHSH and CDR2 is LQKENI. Written as DNA, the CDR3 is TGTGCCAGCTCACCCGGACAGGGTTCAGATACGCAGTATTTT. This codes for CASSPGQGSDTQYF.

This chain connects TRBV18 to TRBJ1-2; tentative D call: TRBD1 (6 bases). The germline V and J ends were trimmed by 3 bases and 0 bases, with 11 bases remaining between them. This CDR3 is 15 amino acids long. Germline lookup yields CDR1 KGHSH and CDR2 LQKENI. The CDR3 nucleotides are TGTGCCAGCTCACCTTGGACAGCCGCTAACTATGGCTACACCTTC. The encoded protein is CASSPWTAANYGYTF. The variable domain in full, completed from reference TRBV18 and TRBJ1-2, reads NAGVMQNPRHLVRRRGQEARLRCSPMKGHSHVYWYRQLPEEGLKFMVYLQKENIIDESGMPKERFSAEFPKEGPSILRIQQVVRGDSAAYFCASSPWTAANYGYTFGSGTRLTVV.

The CDR3 spells CASSPGQKTNEKLFF. CDR3 nucleotides: TGTGCCAGCTCACCGGGACAGAAGACTAATGAAAAACTGTTTTTT. The chain recombines TRBV18 with TRBJ1-4, with 7 bases aligning to TRBD1. This CDR3 is 15 amino acids long. Germline lookup yields CDR1 KGHSH and CDR2 LQKENI. With 3 bases clipped from V and 2 bases from J, the junction kept 3 bases outside the gene matches.

A few counts support this clone. V and J are TRBV6-5 and TRBJ1-3; D gene ambiguous. V lost 6 bases to trimming and J lost 1 base, with 13 bases between them. The CDR3 is 15 amino acids. CDR1 is MNHEY, CDR2 SVGAGI, per germline. As DNA, the CDR3 is TGTGCCAGCAGAGATACAGTAGATTCTGGAAACACCATATATTTT. Residues: CASRDTVDSGNTIYF.

The chain links TRBV6-1 to TRBJ2-5; unclear D gene. The CDR3 extends over 14 amino acids. Trimming shortened V by 4 bases and J by 2 bases, and 11 bases separated the two germline ends. Germline CDR1 is MNHNS and CDR2 is SASEGT. CDR3 nucleotides: TGTGCCAGCAGTGTAAATAGCCGGCAAGAGACCCAGTACTTC. Its protein product is CASSVNSRQETQYF.

The V and J genes are TRBV5-6 and TRBJ1-3; TRBD1 is a possible D gene (5 bases). Germline-derived CDR1 and CDR2 are SGHDT and YYEEEE. The V gene lost 2 bases and the J gene lost 2 bases, with 11 bases spanning the gap. CDR3 length: 15 residues. CDR3 region: CASSFWGRAGNTIYF. The CDR3 DNA sequence: TGTGCCAGCAGCTTTTGGGGCAGGGCTGGAAACACCATATATTTT.

This clone was seen only a few times. The J gene is TRBJ2-1, the V gene TRBV27, with 9 positions matching TRBD2. The CDR3 loop spans 16 amino acids. Germline assignment: CDR1 MNHEY and CDR2 SMNVEV (reference sequence). After removal of 5 bases from V and 4 bases from J, the junction contained 9 bases not matched to a gene. CDR3: CASSSDLAGVYNEQFF. CDR3 nucleotides: TGTGCCAGCAGTAGCGATTTAGCGGGAGTGTACAATGAGCAGTTCTTC.

The DNA of the CDR3 is TGTGCCAGCAGTTTTTGGACTAGCGGGAGGAGTCCGTTCTTC. Translating gives CASSFWTSGRSPFF. The genes are TRBV27 and TRBJ2-1; 14 bases agree with TRBD2. The germline gives CDR1 MNHEY, CDR2 SMNVEV (reference sequence). The CDR3 sequence is 14 residues long. The J segment lost 15 bases and the V segment lost 3 bases, leaving 7 bases of the junction unmatched.

The chain employs TRBV6-5 and TRBJ1-1, with no clear D. The CDR3 length is 15 residues. V was shortened by 0 bases and J by 6 bases, with 14 bases between the two germline ends. From germline, CDR1 is MNHEY and CDR2 SVGAGI. Here the CDR3 reads CASSYSPSRPPEAFF. The CDR3 DNA sequence: TGTGCCAGCAGTTACTCCCCCTCGCGGCCCCCTGAAGCTTTCTTT.